These T cell receptor beta chains were read from a single sample in a study of molecular identifiers for immune sequencing clone quantification. In TCRdb, the PCR reads were re-called with MiXCR into one record per CDR3 protein. In the table there are over 600,000 distinct CDR3 sequences, 15% to 20% of which are singletons. Sequencing was performed on naive CD8+ T cells from blood, with Jurkat cell RNA spiked in. These TCRs come from a human donor in good health. Some libraries in this study had Jurkat cell RNA spiked in. The CDR3 runs from the conserved cysteine through the conserved F or W. D genes are given only for firm matches. Where a row states a size, it is once, few, many or the class of an expanded clone; other rows omit it.

TGCAGTGCTAGTGCTAGCGGTCTGGAGGATTACAATGAGCAGTTCTTC | CSASASGLEDYNEQFF | TRBJ2-1 | few | TRBD2 | TRBV20-1
TGTGCCAGCGTCCCTCCTCGGGGGCAGATGAACACTGAAGCTTTCTTT | CASVPPRGQMNTEAFF | TRBJ1-1 | many | - | TRBV7-2
TGCAGTGTCCCGGGACTAGTTGACAATGAGCAGTTCTTC | CSVPGLVDNEQFF | TRBJ2-1 | - | TRBD2 | TRBV20-1
TGTGCCAGCAGTTACGCGCGAACCTGGACAGGGGTATGGACCGGGGAGCTGTTTTTT | CASSYARTWTGVWTGELFF | TRBJ2-2 | many | TRBD1 | TRBV6-2/TRBV6-3
TGCGCCAGCAGCCAAGATCGGGGGGCGTCTGACGAGCAGTACTTC | CASSQDRGASDEQYF | TRBJ2-7 | many | - | TRBV4-1
TGTGCCAGCAGCTTAGGTTGGACAGACAATGAAAAACTGTTTTTT | CASSLGWTDNEKLFF | TRBJ1-4 | many | - | TRBV7-8
TGTGCCAGCAGCCTCCATGGAGCTAGCACAGATACGCAGTATTTT | CASSLHGASTDTQYF | TRBJ2-3 | - | - | TRBV6-2/TRBV6-3
TGCGCCAGCAGTTACGGACTAGCGGGTCAGGAGCCCTACGAGCAGTACTTC | CASSYGLAGQEPYEQYF | TRBJ2-7 | - | TRBD2 | TRBV4-3
TGTGCCACCAGTGATTCGCGGGGGACCTACGAGCAGTACTTC | CATSDSRGTYEQYF | TRBJ2-7 | many | TRBD2 | TRBV24-1
TGTGCCAGCAGCCCTTTGCCGGGACTAGCGGGAGTGGCGATCAACACAGATACGCAGTATTTT | CASSPLPGLAGVAINTDTQYF | TRBJ2-3 | many | TRBD2 | TRBV12-3/TRBV12-4
TGTGCCAGCAGCGGCTCCGGGACAGGGGGCCTCTACGAGCAGTACTTC | CASSGSGTGGLYEQYF | TRBJ2-7 | - | TRBD1 | TRBV5-8
TGTGCCAGCAGTTCGTGGACAGACCTGAACACTGAAGCTTTCTTT | CASSSWTDLNTEAFF | TRBJ1-1 | many | - | TRBV6-6
TGTGCCAGCAGCTTAGCGATAGGGGGCACCGGGGAGCTGTTTTTT | CASSLAIGGTGELFF | TRBJ2-2 | many | - | TRBV7-6
TGTGCCAGCAGCTTTAACCCCAGGGTAGCGGGTCCAGATACGCAGTATTTT | CASSFNPRVAGPDTQYF | TRBJ2-3 | many | TRBD2 | TRBV7-6
TGTGCCAGCAGCATATTGGGACTAGCGGGAGGGCCGGAGAATGAGCAGTTCTTC | CASSILGLAGGPENEQFF | TRBJ2-1 | few | TRBD2 | TRBV7-9
TGTGCCACCAGTGATCCGACCGGGGAGCTGTTTTTT | CATSDPTGELFF | TRBJ2-2 | many | - | TRBV24-1
TGCAGCGCCCGATCGGCCAGGGTGTACACTGAAGCTTTCTTT | CSARSARVYTEAFF | TRBJ1-1 | many | - | TRBV29-1
TGTGCCAGCAGCCCCGACAGGGGTGGGGCGGTAACTGAAGCTTTCTTT | CASSPDRGGAVTEAFF | TRBJ1-1 | many | TRBD1 | TRBV7-3
TGTGCCAGCAGTGAATCTGGTGGAATACAGGGGGCTGGGACAGATACGCAGTATTTT | CASSESGGIQGAGTDTQYF | TRBJ2-3 | many | TRBD1 | TRBV25-1
TGTGCCAGCAGCCGGACTAGCGGGAGGGTGGCGGCTTTTTTAGATACGCAGTATTTT | CASSRTSGRVAAFLDTQYF | TRBJ2-3 | - | TRBD2 | TRBV6-2/TRBV6-3
TGTGCCAGCACCCCAGCCTCAGAGCAGTACTTC | CASTPASEQYF | TRBJ2-7 | many | - | TRBV9
TGTGCCAGTAGTATAACGCAAGGGGTCTACGAGCAGTACTTC | CASSITQGVYEQYF | TRBJ2-7 | few | - | TRBV19
TGTGCCAGCAGTTTATATCGCTCAGGGGGCCGGGGGGAGGCCCAGTACTTC | CASSLYRSGGRGEAQYF | TRBJ2-5 | few | - | TRBV28
TGTGCCAGCAGCTTAGATTTAGCGGGAGGAGATACGCAGTATTTT | CASSLDLAGGDTQYF | TRBJ2-3 | many | TRBD2 | TRBV7-2
TGTGCCATCAGAAGACAGTCTTCGCAAGAGACCCAGTACTTC | CAIRRQSSQETQYF | TRBJ2-5 | many | - | TRBV10-3
TGTGCCACCAGTGAGAGAACGAACACCGGGGAGCTGTTTTTT | CATSERTNTGELFF | TRBJ2-2 | many | - | TRBV24-1
TGTGCCAGTTCACAGGGGGCTATTTACAATGAGCAGTTCTTC | CASSQGAIYNEQFF | TRBJ2-1 | many | TRBD1 | TRBV19
TGTGCCAGCAGCCAAACAGGTTTGGGACCGCCAGAAAAACTGTTTTTT | CASSQTGLGPPEKLFF | TRBJ1-4 | - | - | TRBV3-1
TGTGCCAGCAGTTGGACCAACACAGATACGCAGTATTTT | CASSWTNTDTQYF | TRBJ2-3 | many | - | TRBV6-2/TRBV6-3
TGTGCCAGCACCTGGACAGGGTTCTACGAGCAGTACTTC | CASTWTGFYEQYF | TRBJ2-7 | many | TRBD1 | TRBV28
TGTGCCAGCAGTGGAGAAGGGGTTGGGGCTTTCTTT | CASSGEGVGAFF | TRBJ1-1 | - | - | TRBV12-3/TRBV12-4
TGTGCCAGCAAGGGGACGGCTAGCACAGATACGCAGCATTTT | CASKGTASTDTQHF | TRBJ1-5 | few | - | TRBV28
TGTGCCAGCAGTTTAACTAGCGGGAATGGTGAGCAGTTCTTC | CASSLTSGNGEQFF | TRBJ2-1 | many | TRBD2 | TRBV12-3/TRBV12-4